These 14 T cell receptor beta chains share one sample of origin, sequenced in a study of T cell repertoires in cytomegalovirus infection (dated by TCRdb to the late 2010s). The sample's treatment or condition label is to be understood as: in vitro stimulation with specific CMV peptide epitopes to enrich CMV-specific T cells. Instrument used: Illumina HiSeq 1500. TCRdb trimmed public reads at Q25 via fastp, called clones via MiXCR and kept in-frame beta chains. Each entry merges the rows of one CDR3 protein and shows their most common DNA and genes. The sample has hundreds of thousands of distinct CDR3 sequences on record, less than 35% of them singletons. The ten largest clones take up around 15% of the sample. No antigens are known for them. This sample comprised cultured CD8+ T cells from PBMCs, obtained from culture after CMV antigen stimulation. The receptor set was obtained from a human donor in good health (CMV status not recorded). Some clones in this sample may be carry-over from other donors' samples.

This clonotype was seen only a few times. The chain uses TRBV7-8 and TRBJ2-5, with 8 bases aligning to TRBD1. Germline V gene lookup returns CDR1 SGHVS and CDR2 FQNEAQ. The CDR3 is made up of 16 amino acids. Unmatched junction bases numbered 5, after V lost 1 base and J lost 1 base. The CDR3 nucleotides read TGTGCCAGCAGCTTAGTTCCCCAGGGGGCCCAAGAGACCCAGTACTTC. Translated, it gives CASSLVPQGAQETQYF.

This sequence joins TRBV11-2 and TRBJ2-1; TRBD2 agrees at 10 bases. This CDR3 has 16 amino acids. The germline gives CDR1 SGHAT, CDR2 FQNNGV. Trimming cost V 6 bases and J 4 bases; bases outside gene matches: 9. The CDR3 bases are TGTGCCAGCAGTCTCGGGGTAGCGGGGGGATACAATGAGCAGTTCTTC. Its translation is CASSLGVAGGYNEQFF.

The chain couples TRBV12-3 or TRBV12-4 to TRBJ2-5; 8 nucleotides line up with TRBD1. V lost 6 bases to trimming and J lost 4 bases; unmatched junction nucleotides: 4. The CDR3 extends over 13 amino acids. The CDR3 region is CASSPQGVETQYF. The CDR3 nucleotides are TGTGCCAGCAGCCCACAGGGGGTAGAGACCCAGTACTTC.

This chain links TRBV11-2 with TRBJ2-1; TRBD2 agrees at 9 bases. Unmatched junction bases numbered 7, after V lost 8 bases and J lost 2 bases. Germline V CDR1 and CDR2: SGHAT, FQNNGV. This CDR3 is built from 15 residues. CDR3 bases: TGTGCCAGCGGTCGAGAGCGGGGGGCCTACAATGAGCAGTTCTTC. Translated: CASGRERGAYNEQFF. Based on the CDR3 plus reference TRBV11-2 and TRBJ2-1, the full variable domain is EAGVAQSPRYKIIEKRQSVAFWCNPISGHATLYWYQQILGQGPKLLIQFQNNGVVDDSQLPKDRFSAERLKGVDSTLKIQPAKLEDSAVYLCASGRERGAYNEQFFGPGTRLTVL.

Written as DNA, the CDR3 is TGTGCCAGCAGCTTGGGGCAGCGATCCTACGAGCAGTACTTC. It translates to CASSLGQRSYEQYF. The J gene is TRBJ2-7, the V gene TRBV5-6, with unresolved D. Germline CDR1 is SGHDT and CDR2 is YYEEEE. V was cut by 0 bases and J by 1 base, with 8 bases left in between. This CDR3 has 14 residues.

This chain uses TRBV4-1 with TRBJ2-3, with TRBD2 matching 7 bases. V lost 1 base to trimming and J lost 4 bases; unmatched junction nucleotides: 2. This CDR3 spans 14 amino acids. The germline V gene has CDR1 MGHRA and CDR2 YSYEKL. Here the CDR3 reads CASSQAAGPDTQYF. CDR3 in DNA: TGCGCCAGCAGCCAAGCAGCGGGGCCAGATACGCAGTATTTT.

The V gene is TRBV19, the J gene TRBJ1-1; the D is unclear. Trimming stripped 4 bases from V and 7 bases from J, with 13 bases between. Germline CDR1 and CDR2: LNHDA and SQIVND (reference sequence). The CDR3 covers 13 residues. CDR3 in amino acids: CASSTSAVGEAFF. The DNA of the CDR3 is TGTGCCAGTAGTACTTCGGCAGTCGGTGAAGCTTTCTTT.

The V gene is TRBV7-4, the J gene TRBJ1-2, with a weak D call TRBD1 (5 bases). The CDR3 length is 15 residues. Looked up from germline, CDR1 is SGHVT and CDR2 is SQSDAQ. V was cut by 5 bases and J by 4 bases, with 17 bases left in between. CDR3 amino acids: CASSNPAGVSYGYTF. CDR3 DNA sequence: TGTGCCAGCAGCAACCCCGCGGGGGTAAGCTATGGCTACACCTTC. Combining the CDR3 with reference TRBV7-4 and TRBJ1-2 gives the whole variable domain GAGVSQSPRYKVAKRGRDVALRCDSISGHVTLYWYRQTLGQGSEVLTYSQSDAQRDKSGRPSGRFSAERPERSVSTLKIQRTEQGDSAVYLCASSNPAGVSYGYTFGSGTRLTVV.

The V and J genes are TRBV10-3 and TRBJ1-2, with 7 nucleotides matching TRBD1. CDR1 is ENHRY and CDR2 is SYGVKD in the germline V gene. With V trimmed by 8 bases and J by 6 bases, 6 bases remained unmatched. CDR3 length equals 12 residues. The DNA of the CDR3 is TGTGCCATCCTAGACAGGGTCCATGGCTACACCTTC. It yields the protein CAILDRVHGYTF.

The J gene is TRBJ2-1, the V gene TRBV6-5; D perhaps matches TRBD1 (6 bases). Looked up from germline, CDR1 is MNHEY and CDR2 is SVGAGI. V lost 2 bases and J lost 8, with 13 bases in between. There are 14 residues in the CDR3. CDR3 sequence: CASSYSQGSHEQFF. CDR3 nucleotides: TGTGCCAGCAGTTACAGTCAGGGGAGTCATGAGCAGTTCTTC.

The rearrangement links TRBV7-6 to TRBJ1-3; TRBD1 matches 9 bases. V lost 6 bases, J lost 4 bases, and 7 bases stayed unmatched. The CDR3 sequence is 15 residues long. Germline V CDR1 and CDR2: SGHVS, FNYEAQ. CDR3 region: CASSYGTGTGNTIYF. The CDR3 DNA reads TGTGCCAGCAGTTACGGGACAGGGACAGGAAACACCATATATTTT.

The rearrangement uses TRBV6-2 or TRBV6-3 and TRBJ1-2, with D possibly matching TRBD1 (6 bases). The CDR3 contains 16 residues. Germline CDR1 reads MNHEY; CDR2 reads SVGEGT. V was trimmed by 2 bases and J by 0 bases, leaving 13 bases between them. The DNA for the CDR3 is TGTGCCAGCAGTTACCTCAGGGGAGGAGCTAACTATGGCTACACCTTC. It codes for CASSYLRGGANYGYTF.

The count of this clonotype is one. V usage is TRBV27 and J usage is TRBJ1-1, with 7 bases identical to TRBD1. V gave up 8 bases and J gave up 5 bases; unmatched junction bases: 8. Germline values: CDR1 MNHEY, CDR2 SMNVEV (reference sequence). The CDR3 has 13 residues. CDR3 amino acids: CASGHTGVTEAFF. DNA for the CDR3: TGTGCCAGCGGTCACACAGGGGTAACTGAAGCTTTCTTT.

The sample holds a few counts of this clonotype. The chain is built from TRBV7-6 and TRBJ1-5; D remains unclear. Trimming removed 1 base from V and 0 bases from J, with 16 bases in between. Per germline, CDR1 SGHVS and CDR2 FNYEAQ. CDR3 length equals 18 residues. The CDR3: CASSLGGRTGYSNQPQHF. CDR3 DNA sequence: TGTGCCAGCAGCTTAGGTGGCAGGACCGGTTATAGCAATCAGCCCCAGCATTTT.